A single sample is the source of the 9 T cell receptor beta chains below, sequenced in a study of shared clonotypes between healthy human individuals. The repertoire was sequenced with immunoSEQ multiplex PCR; TCRdb's copy has only in-frame clones and lacks some. The sample consists of roughly 2 million clones, 90% to 96% of them appearing once. Sequences were obtained from naive CD4+ T cells sorted from blood. Subset denoted: CD45RA+ positively selected. These receptors all stem from a young man in good health.

The gene calls are TRBV7-2 and TRBJ2-3; 10 bases agree with TRBD1. Germline V gives CDR1 SGHTA, CDR2 FQGNSA. There are 15 residues in the CDR3. Unmatched junction bases numbered 6, after V lost 6 bases and J lost 3 bases. The CDR3 reads CASSRDRGRTDTQYF. CDR3 nucleotide sequence: TGTGCCAGCAGTCGGGACAGGGGTAGAACAGATACGCAGTATTTT.

The table lists this clone with a count of one. V is TRBV1 and J is TRBJ1-1. TRBV1 is assigned pseudogene status. This CDR3 is built from 12 residues. The CDR3 DNA sequence: TGCACCAGCAGCCAAGGGGGAGAAGAAGCTTTCTTT. It specifies CTSSQGGEEAFF.

The chain couples TRBV30 to TRBJ1-6; tentatively, D is TRBD1 (5 bases). CDR1 is GTSNPN, CDR2 SVGIG, per germline (reference sequence). V was clipped by 2 bases and J by 10 bases, with 18 bases between them. This CDR3 has 15 amino acids. The CDR3 spells CAWSPPDPWGSPLHF. DNA for the CDR3: TGTGCCTGGAGTCCTCCTGACCCTTGGGGGTCACCCCTCCACTTT. The full variable domain, rest sourced from reference TRBV30 and TRBJ1-6, is SQTIHQWPATLVQPVGSPLSLECTVEGTSNPNLYWYRQAAGRGLQLLFYSVGIGQISSEVPQNLSASRPQDRQFILSSKKLLLSDSGFYLCAWSPPDPWGSPLHFGNGTRLTVT.

On this clone itself: Within the sample, other DNA sequences also encode this same CDR3. This chain joins TRBV11-2 and TRBJ2-5; D is uncertain. The CDR3 is made up of 13 amino acids. V lost 0 bases and J 4 bases, leaving 6 bases between the germline ends. Germline values: CDR1 SGHAT, CDR2 FQNNGV. CDR3 loop: CASSLDRVETQYF. The CDR3 DNA reads TGTGCCAGCAGCTTAGACAGAGTAGAGACCCAGTACTTC. The full variable domain, in which reference TRBV11-2 and TRBJ2-5 provide the parts outside the CDR3, is EAGVAQSPRYKIIEKRQSVAFWCNPISGHATLYWYQQILGQGPKLLIQFQNNGVVDDSQLPKDRFSAERLKGVDSTLKIQPAKLEDSAVYLCASSLDRVETQYFGPGTRLLVL.

The rearrangement uses TRBV19 and TRBJ1-5, with a weak D call TRBD1 (6 bases). Deletions cut 3 bases from V and 9 bases from J, with 18 bases between. There are 15 residues in the CDR3. Germline V gives CDR1 LNHDA, CDR2 SQIVND (reference sequence). The CDR3, as DNA: TGTGCCAGTAGTATGCCCCCATCAGGGGAAGGGCCCCAGCATTTT. This translates into CASSMPPSGEGPQHF.

The V gene is TRBV30, the J gene TRBJ1-4; a weak D match, TRBD1 (5 bases). With 4 bases removed from V and 6 bases from J, the gap between germline ends came to 12 bases. CDR1 and CDR2 from the germline V gene are GTSNPN and SVGIG (reference sequence). There are 13 residues in the CDR3. The CDR3 bases are TGTGCCTGGACCGGGACTTCACATGAAAAACTGTTTTTT. This encodes CAWTGTSHEKLFF.

This clone was counted once. The rearrangement uses TRBV14 and TRBJ1-1; a possible D gene is TRBD1 (5 bases). There are 14 residues in the CDR3. Germline lookup yields CDR1 SGHDN and CDR2 FVKESK. Between the trimmed V and J ends, which lost 4 bases and 0 bases, there was a span of 9 bases. The DNA of the CDR3 is TGTGCCAGCAGCCGACCAGGGATGAACACTGAAGCTTTCTTT. Translation: CASSRPGMNTEAFF. Drawing the rest from reference TRBV14 and TRBJ1-1, the complete variable domain is EAGVTQFPSHSVIEKGQTVTLRCDPISGHDNLYWYRRVMGKEIKFLLHFVKESKQDESGMPNNRFLAERTGGTYSTLKVQPAELEDSGVYFCASSRPGMNTEAFFGQGTRLTVV.

This clone was seen a few times. The CDR3 DNA follows: TGTGCCAGCAGATTAGGCATCCCGAACACCGGGGAGCTGTTTTTT. It encodes CASRLGIPNTGELFF. The V and J genes are TRBV28 and TRBJ2-2; D unresolved. The CDR3 sequence is 15 residues long. Germline V lookup: CDR1 MDHEN, CDR2 SYDVKM. Trimming removed 6 bases from V and 0 bases from J, with 11 bases in between.

This chain links TRBV2 with TRBJ2-7; 11 nucleotides match TRBD1. Trimming cost V 9 bases and J 5 bases; bases outside gene matches: 9. Germline V CDR1 and CDR2: SNHLY, FYNNEI. The CDR3 totals 14 residues. The CDR3 sequence: CASMQDRGPHEQYF. The CDR3 DNA sequence: TGTGCCAGTATGCAGGACAGGGGGCCGCACGAGCAGTACTTC. Complete variable domain (other parts from reference TRBV2 and TRBJ2-7): EPEVTQTPSHQVTQMGQEVILRCVPISNHLYFYWYRQILGQKVEFLVSFYNNEISEKSEIFDDQFSVERPDGSNFTLKIRSTKLEDSAMYFCASMQDRGPHEQYFGPGTRLTVT.